A single TCR beta chain is shown here with its context. What it binds is unknown. This CDR3 has 13 residues. Germline CDR1 and CDR2: SGHTA and FQGNSA. V shed 5 bases and J 7 bases; nucleotides not matched to a gene: 3. TCRdb re-analysed the RT-PCR reads in MiXCR, keeping a single row per CDR3 protein. The data show over 450,000 distinct CDR3 sequences, over 10% seen once. The data derive from a study of response to subunit inactivated influenza vaccine. Study outcomes and limitations: With each seasonal influenza vaccination, the authors suggested, few new T cells are recruited.

The input for sequencing was PBMCs from blood, taken about 40 days after vaccination. The chain is built from TRBV7-2 and TRBJ2-4, with 9 bases that match TRBD1. The sequence derives from a man aged 45-60 years who received an inactivated influenza vaccine. The CDR3 DNA follows: TGTGCCAGCAGCCCTGGACAGGGGAACATTCAGTACTTC. Translation gives CASSPGQGNIQYF.